This TCR beta chain was identified in a study of vaccination and CD4 T cells after COVID-19. Notes on the study in general: Early post-infection timepoints were not included, and relatively few convalescent patients were studied.

Germline CDR1 is DFQATT and CDR2 is SNEGSKA (reference sequence). V lost 6 bases to trimming and J lost 2 bases, with 22 bases between them. This CDR3 region has 16 residues. Cultured CD4+ T cell DNA was sequenced using the Oncomine TCR Beta short-read assay. MiXCR was run by TCRdb on the PCR reads, yielding one entry per CDR3 protein. The sample comprises more than 9,000 distinct CDR3 sequences, roughly 30% of which are singletons, and 8.8% rests with the top ten. Treatment reported: roughly ten-day PBMC culture with coronavirus spike peptide pools or control peptides (ViraFEST assay). This clonotype was counted between two and nine times. Its cognate antigen is unknown.

The sample was CD4+ T cells from blood, cultured in vitro. The chain joins TRBV20-1 to TRBJ1-1; a possible D gene is TRBD1 (5 bases). This TCR was sampled from a human donor who had recovered from COVID-19. DNA of the CDR3: TGCAGTGCGCCCGGCGCCTCCCTGGGGACTAACACTGAAGCTTTCTTT. Encoded protein: CSAPGASLGTNTEAFF.